These 22 T cell receptor beta chains share one sample of origin, sequenced in a study of T-cell reconstitution after alpha-beta-depleted transplantation in children. Preparation of the TCRbeta library used unique molecular identifiers. From the PCR reads, TCRdb called clonotypes with MiXCR, one entry per CDR3 protein. The sample lists 350,000 to 400,000 distinct CDR3 sequences, about 20% occurring once. The sample in question was PBMCs from the stem cell graft donor, obtained from the stem cell graft. All receptors derive from a human donor who donated a stem cell graft to a child with acute myeloid leukemia.

Only a few counts were recorded for this clonotype. The CDR3 region has the DNA TGCGCCAGCAGCTTCGGCAGGGAGAGCGGGAACACTGAAGCTTTCTTT. Translating gives CASSFGRESGNTEAFF. The chain has TRBV5-1 and TRBJ1-1, with D possibly being TRBD1 (5 bases). This CDR3 has 16 residues. The V end lost 2 bases, the J end lost 1 base, and 15 bases lay between the germline ends. The V gene's germline CDR1 is SGHRS and CDR2 YFSETQ.

This clonotype was counted between two and nine times. The chain carries TRBV24-1 and TRBJ2-1, with TRBD2 identical over 11 bases. The CDR3 is 15 residues long. V lost 3 bases, J lost 10 bases, and 7 bases stayed unmatched. CDR1 and CDR2 from the germline V gene are KGHDR and SFDVKD. The CDR3 reads CATSDLAGGTWEQFF. CDR3 nucleotides: TGTGCCACCAGTGATCTAGCGGGAGGCACCTGGGAGCAGTTCTTC.

This clonotype was detected only a few times. The chain uses TRBV20-1 and TRBJ2-1, with TRBD2 matching 7 bases. Germline loops: CDR1 DFQATT, CDR2 SNEGSKA (reference sequence). This CDR3 is 14 amino acids long. The V and J ends lost 1 base and 8 bases, in that order; junction bases with no gene match: 8. CDR3 bases: TGCAGTGCTAGAGGTTTTCTAGCGGCCCATGAGCAGTTCTTC. Translating gives CSARGFLAAHEQFF.

This chain connects TRBV25-1 to TRBJ2-1; 8 nucleotides line up with TRBD2. There are 16 residues in the CDR3. Germline CDR1 and CDR2: MGHDK and SYGVNS. Unmatched junction bases numbered 10, after V lost 2 bases and J lost 7 bases. CDR3 sequence (DNA): TGTGCCAGCAGTGAAGCCCCGGGAGGGCCCCCGAATGAGCAGTTCTTC. Translating gives CASSEAPGGPPNEQFF.

In its sample, this clonotype was seen a few times. The chain couples TRBV4-3 to TRBJ2-7; TRBD2 aligns across 9 bases. V trimming: 4 bases; J trimming: 3 bases; junction bases outside the gene matches: 4. The CDR3 is 14 amino acids. Germline values: CDR1 LGHNA, CDR2 YSLEER. The CDR3: CASSLNSGSYEQYF. Written as DNA, the CDR3 is TGCGCCAGCAGCCTCAATAGCGGGAGCTACGAGCAGTACTTC.

At least ten counts were recorded for this clonotype. The chain uses TRBV12-3 or TRBV12-4 and TRBJ2-2, with 8 bases that match TRBD1. CDR3 length equals 16 residues. Trimming removed 7 bases from V and 1 base from J; junction bases left unmatched: 8. The CDR3 sequence: CASTDSGTGNTGELFF. In DNA, the CDR3 is TGTGCCAGCACCGATTCCGGGACAGGGAACACCGGGGAGCTGTTTTTT.

The sample holds many counts of this clonotype. The chain uses TRBV20-1 and TRBJ2-3, with D possibly matching TRBD2 (6 bases). The V gene's germline CDR1 is DFQATT and CDR2 SNEGSKA (reference sequence). The CDR3 length is 14 residues. V lost 6 bases and J 1 base, leaving 14 bases between the germline ends. The CDR3, as DNA: TGCAGTGCCTCCGGCGGGGCGGGCACAGATACGCAGTATTTT. Protein product: CSASGGAGTDTQYF.

There are a few counts of this clonotype. This rearrangement joins TRBV29-1 to TRBJ2-5; 7 nucleotides agree with TRBD2. CDR3 size: 13 residues. In germline, CDR1 is SQVTM, CDR2 ANQGSEA. The J segment lost 4 bases and the V segment lost 4 bases, leaving 6 bases of the junction unmatched. CDR3 DNA sequence: TGCAGCGTTGTTTTTGCGGGAGCAGAGACCCAGTACTTC. Its translation: CSVVFAGAETQYF.

J is TRBJ2-7 and V is TRBV20-1, with D perhaps TRBD1 (6 bases). V gave up 7 bases and J gave up 3 bases, with 13 bases separating them. The CDR3 extends over 12 amino acids. Germline values: CDR1 DFQATT, CDR2 SNEGSKA (reference sequence). The CDR3 nucleotides read TGCAGTGTCGCGGCGGACAGCTACGAGCAGTACTTC. This translates into CSVAADSYEQYF.

The sample holds many counts of this clonotype. This chain uses TRBV20-1 with TRBJ2-7; D may be TRBD1 or TRBD2 (6 bases each). Between the trimmed V and J ends, which lost 3 bases and 2 bases, there was a span of 14 bases. From germline, CDR1 is DFQATT and CDR2 SNEGSKA (reference sequence). The CDR3 totals 14 residues. CDR3 in amino acids: CSASSGAGTYEQYF. The CDR3 coding sequence is TGCAGTGCTAGTTCAGGGGCGGGAACCTACGAGCAGTACTTC.

Many counts were recorded for this clonotype. V is TRBV29-1 and J is TRBJ2-3, with 10 bases matching TRBD2. The CDR3 sequence is 13 residues long. CDR1 is SQVTM, CDR2 ANQGSEA, per germline. The V segment lost 0 bases and the J segment 10 bases; nucleotides outside the gene matches: 4. CDR3 DNA: TGCAGCGTTGAAGATCTAGCGGGGGTGGCGCAGTATTTT. Encoded protein: CSVEDLAGVAQYF.

Only a few counts were recorded for this clonotype. The gene calls are TRBV6-2 or TRBV6-3 and TRBJ2-1, with 8 bases that match TRBD1. Germline V lookup: CDR1 MNHEY, CDR2 SVGEGT. The length of the CDR3 is 16 residues. V shed 6 bases, J shed 9 bases, and the junction held 16 bases outside the gene matches. CDR3 in amino acids: CASSLIPYGTGGEQFF. As DNA, the CDR3 is TGTGCCAGCAGCCTAATCCCTTACGGCACAGGGGGTGAGCAGTTCTTC.

J is TRBJ2-7 and V is TRBV29-1, with 7 nucleotides matching TRBD2. The CDR3 loop spans 15 amino acids. V was clipped by 0 bases and J by 3 bases; unmatched bases: 8. Germline CDR1 SQVTM, CDR2 ANQGSEA. The CDR3: CSVEDPSGRSYEQYF. CDR3 nucleotides: TGCAGCGTTGAAGATCCTAGCGGTCGGAGCTACGAGCAGTACTTC.

This clonotype was counted at least ten times. The rearrangement uses TRBV12-3 or TRBV12-4 and TRBJ1-3; tentative D call: TRBD1 (5 bases). This CDR3 spans 15 amino acids. V was pared by 4 bases and J by 4 bases, with 14 bases between. In DNA form, the CDR3 reads TGTGCCAGCAGTTCACGCAGGGCGACGGGAAACACCATATATTTT. Translating it yields CASSSRRATGNTIYF.

This clonotype showed up just a few times. The V call is TRBV7-9, the J call TRBJ2-7; no definite D call. V gave up 3 bases and J gave up 7 bases, with 7 bases separating them. Germline V gene data show CDR1 as SEHNR and CDR2 as FQNEAQ (reference sequence). The CDR3 has 11 amino acids. CDR3 nucleotides: TGTGCCAGCAGCTTTCGGCAAGAGCAGTACTTC. Amino acids: CASSFRQEQYF. Based on the CDR3 plus reference TRBV7-9 and TRBJ2-7, the full variable domain is DTGVSQNPRHKITKRGQNVTFRCDPISEHNRLYWYRQTLGQGPEFLTYFQNEAQLEKSRLLSDRFSAERPKGSFSTLEIQRTEQGDSAMYLCASSFRQEQYFGPGTRLTVT.

This clonotype was detected a few times. The chain couples TRBV7-2 to TRBJ2-1; 11 bases are shared with TRBD2. The CDR3 loop spans 17 amino acids. Germline trimming cut 2 bases from V and 7 bases from J; bases unmatched to any gene: 10. CDR1 is SGHTA and CDR2 is FQGNSA in the germline V gene. CDR3 sequence reads: CASSLSPTSGRTNEQFF. The CDR3, as DNA: TGTGCCAGCAGCTTAAGCCCAACTAGCGGGAGAACGAATGAGCAGTTCTTC.

The table lists this clonotype with a few counts. The chain recombines TRBV12-3 or TRBV12-4 with TRBJ1-4; TRBD1 aligns across 10 bases. This CDR3 is built from 16 residues. The junction had 3 bases not matched to a gene; V was cut back by 3 bases and J by 2 bases. DNA for the CDR3: TGTGCCAGCAGTTTTGGACAGGGGGGGACTAATGAAAAACTGTTTTTT. Its translation: CASSFGQGGTNEKLFF.

The rearrangement links TRBV25-1 to TRBJ2-7; TRBD2 matches at 12 bases. The trim removed 5 bases at V and 4 bases at J, leaving 9 bases unmatched. The CDR3 has 16 amino acids. Germline-derived CDR1 and CDR2 are MGHDK and SYGVNS. The CDR3 protein is CASSQTTSGSQYEQYF. For the CDR3, the DNA is TGTGCCAGCAGTCAGACGACTAGCGGGAGTCAATACGAGCAGTACTTC.

The gene calls are TRBV2 and TRBJ2-1; TRBD2 matches 9 bases. CDR3 length equals 15 residues. Germline V gene sequence: CDR1 SNHLY, CDR2 FYNNEI. V was pared by 2 bases and J by 4 bases, with 3 bases of the junction left unmatched. CDR3 region: CASSERTSVYNEQFF. Written as DNA, the CDR3 is TGTGCCAGCAGTGAAAGGACTAGCGTTTACAATGAGCAGTTCTTC.

This clonotype occurred many times. At one end the junction does not follow the germline gene, possibly because of a read error. This rearrangement joins TRBV4-1 to TRBJ2-1; a possible D gene is TRBD1 (6 bases). CDR3 length equals 12 residues. Germline values: CDR1 MGHRA, CDR2 YSYEKL. The chain's CDR3 is CASSQGGNEQFF. Written as DNA, the CDR3 is TGTGCCAGCAGTCAAGGGGGCAATGAGCAGTTCTTC.

The sample holds a few counts of this clonotype. The chain couples TRBV7-2 to TRBJ2-3, with 9 bases identical to TRBD2. V shed 5 bases and J 7 bases; nucleotides not matched to a gene: 10. Germline V gene sequence: CDR1 SGHTA, CDR2 FQGNSA. The CDR3 is 15 residues long. The CDR3 DNA reads as TGTGCCAGCAGCAACGGACTAGCGAGCACGAATACGCAGTATTTT. Its translation is CASSNGLASTNTQYF.

This clonotype was counted a few times. The chain couples TRBV12-3 or TRBV12-4 to TRBJ1-1, with TRBD1 matching over 9 bases. J gave up 1 base and V 6 bases, and 3 bases lay outside the gene matches. This CDR3 has 14 residues. The DNA of the CDR3 is TGTGCCAGCAGCTGGGACAGGGAGAACACTGAAGCTTTCTTT. It translates to CASSWDRENTEAFF.